This TCR beta chain was obtained from a study of T cells in Graves' hyperthyroidism and ophthalmopathy. Whole-study findings and limits: Ophthalmopathy, as predicted by the model, came a median 6.5 months after the prediction.

A remark on this clonotype: Its cognate antigen is unknown. A read error may produce the germline difference seen at one junction end.

TCR beta CDR3 region amplification was performed from RNA transcripts. During a first-round RT-PCR of the TCR CDR3, the HTBI primer set was used. One entry per CDR3 protein results from TCRdb running MiXCR on the multiplex PCR reads. The sample holds 500,000 to 600,000 distinct CDR3 sequences, under 60% seen once. Germline CDR1 and CDR2: SGHVS and FQNEAQ. CDR3 size: 14 residues. For the diagnoses, clinical symptoms, serum thyroxine and TRAb, thyroid ultrasound and orbital computed tomography were used. V and J are TRBV7-8 and TRBJ1-2; 7 nucleotides align to TRBD1. Sequenced material: peripheral blood or thyroid tissue (not recorded which). This TCR derives from an adult woman with Graves' disease, either hyperthyroidism or ophthalmopathy (not recorded which). The DNA for the CDR3 is TGTGCCAGCAGACCAACAGGGGCTAACTATGGCTACGCCTTC. Its protein product is CASRPTGANYGYAF.